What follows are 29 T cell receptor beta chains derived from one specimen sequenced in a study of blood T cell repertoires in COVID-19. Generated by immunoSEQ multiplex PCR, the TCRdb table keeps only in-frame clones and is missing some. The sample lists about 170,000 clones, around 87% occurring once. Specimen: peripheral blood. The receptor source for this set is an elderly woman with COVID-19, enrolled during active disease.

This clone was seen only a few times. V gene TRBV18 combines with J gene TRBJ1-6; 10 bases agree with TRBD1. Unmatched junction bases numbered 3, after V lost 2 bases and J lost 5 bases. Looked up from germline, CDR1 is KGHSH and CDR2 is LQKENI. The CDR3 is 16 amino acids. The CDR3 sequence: CASSPFGTGDNSPLHF. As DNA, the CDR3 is TGTGCCAGCTCACCATTCGGGACAGGGGATAATTCACCCCTCCACTTT.

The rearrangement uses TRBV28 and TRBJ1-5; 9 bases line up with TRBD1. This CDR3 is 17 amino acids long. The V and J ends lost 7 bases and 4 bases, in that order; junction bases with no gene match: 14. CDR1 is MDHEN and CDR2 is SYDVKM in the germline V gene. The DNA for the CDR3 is TGTGCCAGCACACCGGACAGGGGATTGACCCCTAATCAGCCCCAGCATTTT. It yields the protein CASTPDRGLTPNQPQHF.

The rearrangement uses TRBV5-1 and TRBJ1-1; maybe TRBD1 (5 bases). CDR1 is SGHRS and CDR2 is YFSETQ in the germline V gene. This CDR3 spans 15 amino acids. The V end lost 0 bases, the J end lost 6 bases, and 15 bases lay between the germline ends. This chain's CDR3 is CASSLEGPGLAEAFF. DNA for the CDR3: TGCGCCAGCAGCTTGGAAGGTCCGGGACTGGCTGAAGCTTTCTTT. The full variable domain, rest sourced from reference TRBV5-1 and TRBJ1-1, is KAGVTQTPRYLIKTRGQQVTLSCSPISGHRSVSWYQQTPGQGLQFLFEYFSETQRNKGNFPGRFSGRQFSNSRSEMNVSTLELGDSALYLCASSLEGPGLAEAFFGQGTRLTVV.

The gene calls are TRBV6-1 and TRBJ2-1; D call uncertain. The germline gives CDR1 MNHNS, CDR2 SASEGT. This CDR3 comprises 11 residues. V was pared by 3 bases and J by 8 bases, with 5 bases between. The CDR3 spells CASSDRYEQFF. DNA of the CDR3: TGTGCCAGCAGTGACAGGTATGAGCAGTTCTTC.

The CDR3 region has the DNA TGTGCCAGTAGTTCGACAGGGGGCGACAGCAATCAGCCCCAGCATTTT. The encoded protein is CASSSTGGDSNQPQHF. V and J are TRBV19 and TRBJ1-5, with TRBD1 matching over 10 bases. CDR3 size: 16 residues. Germline V lookup: CDR1 LNHDA, CDR2 SQIVND (reference sequence). V was clipped by 5 bases and J by 1 base; unmatched bases: 5.

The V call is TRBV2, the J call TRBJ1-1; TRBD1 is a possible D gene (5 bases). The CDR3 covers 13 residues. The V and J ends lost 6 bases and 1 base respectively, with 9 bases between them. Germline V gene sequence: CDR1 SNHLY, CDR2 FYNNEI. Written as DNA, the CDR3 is TGTGCCAGCAGGAGACAGCCGAACACTGAAGCTTTCTTT. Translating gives CASRRQPNTEAFF. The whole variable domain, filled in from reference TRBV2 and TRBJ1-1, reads EPEVTQTPSHQVTQMGQEVILRCVPISNHLYFYWYRQILGQKVEFLVSFYNNEISEKSEIFDDQFSVERPDGSNFTLKIRSTKLEDSAMYFCASRRQPNTEAFFGQGTRLTVV.

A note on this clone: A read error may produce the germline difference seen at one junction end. The CDR3 here is CASSPIQGLAGGETQYF. As DNA, the CDR3 is TGTGCTAGCAGCCCTATACAAGGACTAGCGGGAGGAGAGACCCAGTACTTC. V and J are TRBV7-7 and TRBJ2-5; 14 bases align to TRBD2. The germline gives CDR1 SSHAT, CDR2 FNYEAQ (reference sequence). The CDR3 is 17 residues long.

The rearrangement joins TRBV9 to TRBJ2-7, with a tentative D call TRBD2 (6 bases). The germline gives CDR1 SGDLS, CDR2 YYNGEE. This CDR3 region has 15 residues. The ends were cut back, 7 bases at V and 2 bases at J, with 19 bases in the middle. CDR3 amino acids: CASPEGHLLPYEQYF. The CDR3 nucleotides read TGTGCCAGCCCGGAGGGGCACCTATTACCCTACGAGCAGTACTTC.

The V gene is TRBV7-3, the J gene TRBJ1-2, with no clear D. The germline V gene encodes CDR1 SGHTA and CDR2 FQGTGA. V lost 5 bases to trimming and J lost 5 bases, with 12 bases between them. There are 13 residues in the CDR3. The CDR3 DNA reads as TGTGCCAGCAGCCCAGAAGGAGGGTATGGCTACACCTTC. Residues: CASSPEGGYGYTF.

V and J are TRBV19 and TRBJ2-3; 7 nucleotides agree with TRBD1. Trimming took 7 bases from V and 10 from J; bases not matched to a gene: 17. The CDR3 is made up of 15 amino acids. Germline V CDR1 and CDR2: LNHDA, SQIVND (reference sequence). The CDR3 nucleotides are TGTGCCAGTACTTCCCGGGACAGCGGACCTGATGCGCAGTATTTT. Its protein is CASTSRDSGPDAQYF.

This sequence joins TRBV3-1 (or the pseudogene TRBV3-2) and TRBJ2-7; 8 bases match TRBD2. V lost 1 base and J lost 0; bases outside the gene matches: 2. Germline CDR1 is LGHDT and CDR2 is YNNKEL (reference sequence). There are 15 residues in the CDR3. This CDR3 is CASSQAGGSSYEQYF. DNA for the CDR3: TGTGCCAGCAGCCAAGCGGGGGGGAGCTCCTACGAGCAGTACTTC.

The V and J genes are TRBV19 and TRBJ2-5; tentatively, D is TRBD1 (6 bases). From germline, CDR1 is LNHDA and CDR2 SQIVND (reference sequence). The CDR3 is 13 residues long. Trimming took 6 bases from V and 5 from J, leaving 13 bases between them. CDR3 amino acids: CASRPGQTETQYF. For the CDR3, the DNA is TGTGCCAGTAGACCGGGACAAACGGAGACCCAGTACTTC.

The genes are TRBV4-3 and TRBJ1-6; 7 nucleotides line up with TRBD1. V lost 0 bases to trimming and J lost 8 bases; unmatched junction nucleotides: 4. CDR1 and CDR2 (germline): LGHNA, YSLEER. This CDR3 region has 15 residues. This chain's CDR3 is CASSQDGQVHSPLHF. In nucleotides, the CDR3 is TGCGCCAGCAGCCAAGATGGACAGGTTCATTCACCCCTCCACTTT.

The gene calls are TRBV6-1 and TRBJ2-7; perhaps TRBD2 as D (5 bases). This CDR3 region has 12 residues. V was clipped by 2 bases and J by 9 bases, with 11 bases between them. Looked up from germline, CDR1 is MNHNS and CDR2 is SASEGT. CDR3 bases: TGTGCCAGCAGTGAACCCGGGGAAGCGCAGTACTTC. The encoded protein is CASSEPGEAQYF.

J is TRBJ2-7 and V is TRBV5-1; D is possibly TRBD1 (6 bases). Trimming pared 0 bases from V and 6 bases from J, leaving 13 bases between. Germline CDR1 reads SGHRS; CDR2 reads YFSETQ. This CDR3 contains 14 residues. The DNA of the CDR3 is TGCGCCAGCAGCTTGGAACAGGGAGTGAGCGAGCAGTACTTC. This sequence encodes CASSLEQGVSEQYF.

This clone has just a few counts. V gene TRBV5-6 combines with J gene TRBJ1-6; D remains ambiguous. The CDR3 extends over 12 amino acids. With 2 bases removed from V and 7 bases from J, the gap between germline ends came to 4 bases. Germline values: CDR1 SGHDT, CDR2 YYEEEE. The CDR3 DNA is TGTGCCAGCAGCTTCTTGAATTCACCCCTCCACTTT. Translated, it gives CASSFLNSPLHF.

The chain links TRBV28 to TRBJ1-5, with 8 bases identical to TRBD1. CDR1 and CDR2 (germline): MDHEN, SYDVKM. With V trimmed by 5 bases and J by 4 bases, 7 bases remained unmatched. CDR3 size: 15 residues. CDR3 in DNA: TGTGCCAGCAGTAGCCAGACAGGGGTAAATCAGCCCCAGCATTTT. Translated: CASSSQTGVNQPQHF.

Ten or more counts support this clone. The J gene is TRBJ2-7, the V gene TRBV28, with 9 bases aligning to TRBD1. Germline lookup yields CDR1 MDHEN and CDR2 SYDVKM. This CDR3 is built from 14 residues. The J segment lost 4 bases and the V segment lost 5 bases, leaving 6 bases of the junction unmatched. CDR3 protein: CASSMTGGGYEQYF. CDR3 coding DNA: TGTGCCAGCAGTATGACAGGGGGGGGTTACGAGCAGTACTTC.

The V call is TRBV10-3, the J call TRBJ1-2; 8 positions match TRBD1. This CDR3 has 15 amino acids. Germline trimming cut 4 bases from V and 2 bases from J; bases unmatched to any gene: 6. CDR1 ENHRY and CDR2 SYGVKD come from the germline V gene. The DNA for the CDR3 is TGTGCCATCAGTGCTATAACAGGGGGGAACTATGGCTACACCTTC. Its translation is CAISAITGGNYGYTF.

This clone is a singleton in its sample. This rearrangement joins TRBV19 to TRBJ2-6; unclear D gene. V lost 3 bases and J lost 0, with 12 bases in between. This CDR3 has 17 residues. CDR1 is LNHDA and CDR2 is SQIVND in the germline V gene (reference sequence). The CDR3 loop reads CASSISFRSSGANVLTF. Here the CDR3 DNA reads TGTGCCAGTAGTATTTCTTTCCGTAGCTCTGGGGCCAACGTCCTGACTTTC.

This chain's CDR3 is CASRDRGRQSTEAFF. The CDR3 bases are TGTGCCAGCAGGGACAGGGGGCGTCAGAGCACTGAAGCTTTCTTT. V and J are TRBV6-6 and TRBJ1-1; 11 bases match TRBD1. This CDR3 has 15 amino acids. Germline CDR1 MNHNY, CDR2 SVGAGI (reference sequence). V lost 6 bases and J lost 4; bases outside the gene matches: 7.

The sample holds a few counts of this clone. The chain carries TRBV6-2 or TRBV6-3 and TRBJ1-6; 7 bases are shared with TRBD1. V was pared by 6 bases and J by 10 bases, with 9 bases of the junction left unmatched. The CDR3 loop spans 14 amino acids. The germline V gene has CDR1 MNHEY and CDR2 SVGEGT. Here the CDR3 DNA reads TGTGCCAGCAGCGAGGGACAGATAAACTCACCCCTCCACTTT. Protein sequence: CASSEGQINSPLHF.

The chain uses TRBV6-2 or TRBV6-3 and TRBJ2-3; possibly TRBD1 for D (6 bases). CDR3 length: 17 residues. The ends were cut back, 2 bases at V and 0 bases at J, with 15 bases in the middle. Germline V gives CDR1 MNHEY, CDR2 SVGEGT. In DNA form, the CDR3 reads TGTGCCAGCAGTTACGGACAGCCGGGACCCAGCACAGATACGCAGTATTTT. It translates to CASSYGQPGPSTDTQYF.

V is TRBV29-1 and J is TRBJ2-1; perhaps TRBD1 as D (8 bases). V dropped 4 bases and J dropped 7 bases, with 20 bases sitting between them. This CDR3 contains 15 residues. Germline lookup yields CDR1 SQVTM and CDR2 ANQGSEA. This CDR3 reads CSVAEQGGISNEQFF. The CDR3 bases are TGCAGCGTTGCGGAACAGGGGGGGATAAGTAATGAGCAGTTCTTC.

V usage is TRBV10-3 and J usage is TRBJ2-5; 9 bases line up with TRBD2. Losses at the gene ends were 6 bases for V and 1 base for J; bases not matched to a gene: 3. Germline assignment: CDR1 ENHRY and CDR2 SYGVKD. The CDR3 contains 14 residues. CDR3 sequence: CAISRSGSQETQYF. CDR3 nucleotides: TGTGCCATCAGCCGTAGCGGGAGCCAAGAGACCCAGTACTTC.

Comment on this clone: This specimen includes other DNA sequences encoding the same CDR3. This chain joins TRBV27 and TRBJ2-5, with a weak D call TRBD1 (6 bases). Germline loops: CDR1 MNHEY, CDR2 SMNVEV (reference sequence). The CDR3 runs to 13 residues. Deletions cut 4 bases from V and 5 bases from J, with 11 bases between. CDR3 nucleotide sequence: TGTGCCAGCAGTTCTTCAGGGGTGGAGACCCAGTACTTC. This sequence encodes CASSSSGVETQYF.

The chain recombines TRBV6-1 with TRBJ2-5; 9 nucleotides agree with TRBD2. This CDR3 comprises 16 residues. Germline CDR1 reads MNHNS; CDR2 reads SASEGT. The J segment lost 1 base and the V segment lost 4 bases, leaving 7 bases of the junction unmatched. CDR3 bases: TGTGCCAGCAGTGCAAAAGCGGGAGGACTCCAAGAGACCCAGTACTTC. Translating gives CASSAKAGGLQETQYF.

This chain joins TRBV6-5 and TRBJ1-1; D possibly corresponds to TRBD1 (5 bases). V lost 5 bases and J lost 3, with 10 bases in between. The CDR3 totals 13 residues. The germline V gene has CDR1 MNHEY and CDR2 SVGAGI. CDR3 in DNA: TGTGCCAGCAGTCGGCCGGGGGACACTGAAGCTTTCTTT. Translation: CASSRPGDTEAFF.

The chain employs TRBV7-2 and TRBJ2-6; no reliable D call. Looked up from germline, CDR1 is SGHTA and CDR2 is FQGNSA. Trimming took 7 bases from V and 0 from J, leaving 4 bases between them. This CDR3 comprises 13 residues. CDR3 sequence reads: CASTLSGANVLTF. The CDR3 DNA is TGTGCCAGCACCCTCTCTGGGGCCAACGTCCTGACTTTC. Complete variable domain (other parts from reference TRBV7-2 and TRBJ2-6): GAGVSQSPSNKVTEKGKDVELRCDPISGHTALYWYRQSLGQGLEFLIYFQGNSAPDKSGLPSDRFSAERTGGSVSTLTIQRTQQEDSAVYLCASTLSGANVLTFGAGSRLTVL.